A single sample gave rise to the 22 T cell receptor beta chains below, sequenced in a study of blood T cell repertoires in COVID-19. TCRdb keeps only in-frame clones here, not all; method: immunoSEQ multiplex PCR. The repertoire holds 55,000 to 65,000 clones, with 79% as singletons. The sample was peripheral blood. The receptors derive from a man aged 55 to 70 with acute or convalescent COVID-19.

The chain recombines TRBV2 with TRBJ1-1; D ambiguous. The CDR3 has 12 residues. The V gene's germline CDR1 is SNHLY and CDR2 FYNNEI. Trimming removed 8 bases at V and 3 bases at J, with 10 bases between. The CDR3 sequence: CASYSYDTEAFF. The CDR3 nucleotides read TGTGCCAGCTACAGCTATGACACTGAAGCTTTCTTT.

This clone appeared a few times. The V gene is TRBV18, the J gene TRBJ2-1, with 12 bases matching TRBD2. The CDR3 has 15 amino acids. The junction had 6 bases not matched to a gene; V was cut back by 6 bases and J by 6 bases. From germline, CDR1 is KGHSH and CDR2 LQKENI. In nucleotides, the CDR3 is TGTGCCAGCTCGCTTACTAGCGGGGGGCGCAATGAGCAGTTCTTC. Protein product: CASSLTSGGRNEQFF.

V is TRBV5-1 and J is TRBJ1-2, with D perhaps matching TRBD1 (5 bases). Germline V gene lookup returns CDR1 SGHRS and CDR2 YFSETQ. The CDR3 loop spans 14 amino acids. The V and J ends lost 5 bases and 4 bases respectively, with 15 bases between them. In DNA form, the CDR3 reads TGCGCCAGCAGTTCACAGGTCGGGGGCTATGGCTACACCTTC. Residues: CASSSQVGGYGYTF.

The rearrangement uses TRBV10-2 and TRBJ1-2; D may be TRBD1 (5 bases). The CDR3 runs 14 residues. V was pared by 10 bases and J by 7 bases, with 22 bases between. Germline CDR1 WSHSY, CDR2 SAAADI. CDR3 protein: CATLMGGFPTGYTF. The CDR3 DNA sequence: TGCGCCACCTTAATGGGGGGTTTCCCGACTGGCTACACCTTC.

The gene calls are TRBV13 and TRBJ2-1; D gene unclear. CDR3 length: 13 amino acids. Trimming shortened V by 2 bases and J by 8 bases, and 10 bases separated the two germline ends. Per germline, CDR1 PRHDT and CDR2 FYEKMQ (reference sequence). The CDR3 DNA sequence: TGTGCCAGCAGCTTAACCCCTCAGGATGAGCAGTTCTTC. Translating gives CASSLTPQDEQFF.

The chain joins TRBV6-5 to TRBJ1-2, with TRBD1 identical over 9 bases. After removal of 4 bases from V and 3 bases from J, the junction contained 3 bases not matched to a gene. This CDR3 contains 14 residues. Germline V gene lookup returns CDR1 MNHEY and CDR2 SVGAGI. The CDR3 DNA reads TGTGCCAGCAGTTCGGACAGGGGTTACTATGGCTACACCTTC. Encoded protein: CASSSDRGYYGYTF.

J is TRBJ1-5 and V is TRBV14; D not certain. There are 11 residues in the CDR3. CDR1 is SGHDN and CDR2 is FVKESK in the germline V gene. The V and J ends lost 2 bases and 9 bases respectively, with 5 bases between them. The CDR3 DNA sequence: TGTGCCAGCAGCCAATCATGGCCCCAGCATTTT. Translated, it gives CASSQSWPQHF.

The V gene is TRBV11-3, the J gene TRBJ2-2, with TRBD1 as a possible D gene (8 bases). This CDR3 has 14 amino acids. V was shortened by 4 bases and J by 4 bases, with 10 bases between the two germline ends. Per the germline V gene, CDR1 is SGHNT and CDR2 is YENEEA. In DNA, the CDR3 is TGTGCCAGCAGCTACAGGGGGGGCACCGGGGAGCTGTTTTTT. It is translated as CASSYRGGTGELFF.

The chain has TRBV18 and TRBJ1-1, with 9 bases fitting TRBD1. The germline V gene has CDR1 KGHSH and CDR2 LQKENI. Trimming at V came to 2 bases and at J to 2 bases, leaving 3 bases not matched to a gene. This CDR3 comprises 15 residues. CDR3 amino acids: CASSPSGQGNTEAFF. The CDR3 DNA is TGTGCCAGCTCACCATCGGGACAGGGTAACACTGAAGCTTTCTTT.

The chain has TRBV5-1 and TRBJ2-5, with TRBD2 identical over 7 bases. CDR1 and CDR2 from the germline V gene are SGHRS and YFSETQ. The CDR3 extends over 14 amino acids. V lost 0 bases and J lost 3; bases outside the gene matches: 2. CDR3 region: CASSLGAGEETQYF. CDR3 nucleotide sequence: TGCGCCAGCAGCTTGGGGGCGGGGGAAGAGACCCAGTACTTC.

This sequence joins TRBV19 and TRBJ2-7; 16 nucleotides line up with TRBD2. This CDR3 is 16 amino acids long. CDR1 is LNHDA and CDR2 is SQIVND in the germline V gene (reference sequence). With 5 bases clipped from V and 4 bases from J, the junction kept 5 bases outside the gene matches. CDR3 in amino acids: CASSAGTSGGAYEQYF. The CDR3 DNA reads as TGTGCCAGTAGTGCGGGGACTAGCGGGGGGGCGTACGAGCAGTACTTC.

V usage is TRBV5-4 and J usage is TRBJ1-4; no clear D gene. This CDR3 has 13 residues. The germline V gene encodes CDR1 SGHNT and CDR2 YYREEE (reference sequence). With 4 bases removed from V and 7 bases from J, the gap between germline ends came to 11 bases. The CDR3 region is CASSPGSGEKLFF. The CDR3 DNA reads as TGTGCCAGCAGCCCTGGATCAGGTGAAAAACTGTTTTTT.

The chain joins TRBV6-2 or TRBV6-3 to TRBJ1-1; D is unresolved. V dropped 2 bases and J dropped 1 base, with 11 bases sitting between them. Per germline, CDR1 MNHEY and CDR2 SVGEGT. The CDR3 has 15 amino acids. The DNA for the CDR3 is TGTGCCAGCAGTTACGCTCTACGTGGGAACACTGAAGCTTTCTTT. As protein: CASSYALRGNTEAFF.

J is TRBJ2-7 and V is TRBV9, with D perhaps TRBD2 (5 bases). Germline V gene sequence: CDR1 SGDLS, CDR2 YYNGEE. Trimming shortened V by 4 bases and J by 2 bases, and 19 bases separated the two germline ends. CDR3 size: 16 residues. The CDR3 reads CASSPTYGESAYEQYF. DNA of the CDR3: TGTGCCAGCAGCCCCACCTACGGGGAAAGTGCCTACGAGCAGTACTTC.

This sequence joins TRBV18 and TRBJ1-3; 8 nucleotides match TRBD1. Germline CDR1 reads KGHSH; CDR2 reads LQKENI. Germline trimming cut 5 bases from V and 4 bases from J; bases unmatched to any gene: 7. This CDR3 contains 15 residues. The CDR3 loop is CASSSGQGSGNTIYF. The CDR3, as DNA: TGTGCCAGCTCATCAGGACAGGGTAGCGGAAACACCATATATTTT.

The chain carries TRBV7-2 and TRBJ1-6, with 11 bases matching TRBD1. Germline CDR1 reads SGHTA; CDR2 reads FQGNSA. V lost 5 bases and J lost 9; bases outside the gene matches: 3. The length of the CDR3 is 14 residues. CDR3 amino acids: CASSQGQGGSPLHF. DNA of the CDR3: TGTGCCAGCAGCCAGGGACAGGGGGGTTCACCCCTCCACTTT.

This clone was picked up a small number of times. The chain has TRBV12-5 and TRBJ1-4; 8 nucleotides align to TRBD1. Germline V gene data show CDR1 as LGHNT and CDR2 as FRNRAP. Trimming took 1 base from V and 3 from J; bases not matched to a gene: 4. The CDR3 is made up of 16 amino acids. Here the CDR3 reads CASGLGTGGANEKLFF. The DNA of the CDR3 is TGTGCTAGTGGTTTGGGAACAGGGGGAGCTAATGAAAAACTGTTTTTT.

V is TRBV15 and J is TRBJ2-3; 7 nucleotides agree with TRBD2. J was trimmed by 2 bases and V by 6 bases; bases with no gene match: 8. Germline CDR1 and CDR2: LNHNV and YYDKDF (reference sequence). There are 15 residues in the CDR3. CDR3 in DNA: TGTGCCACCAGGGACCGCGGGGGATCCACAGATACGCAGTATTTT. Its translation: CATRDRGGSTDTQYF.

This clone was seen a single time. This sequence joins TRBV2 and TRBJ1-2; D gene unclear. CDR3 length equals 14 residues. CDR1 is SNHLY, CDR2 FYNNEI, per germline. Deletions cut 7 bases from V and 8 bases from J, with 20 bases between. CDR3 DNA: TGTGCCAGCAAGGGAGAGGCAGGATTGATAGGCTACACCTTC. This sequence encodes CASKGEAGLIGYTF.

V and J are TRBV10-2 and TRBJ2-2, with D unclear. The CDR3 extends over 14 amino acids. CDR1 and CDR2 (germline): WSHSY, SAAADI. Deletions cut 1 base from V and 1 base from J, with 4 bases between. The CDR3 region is CASSEYQNTGELFF. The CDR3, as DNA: TGCGCCAGCAGTGAGTATCAGAACACCGGGGAGCTGTTTTTT.

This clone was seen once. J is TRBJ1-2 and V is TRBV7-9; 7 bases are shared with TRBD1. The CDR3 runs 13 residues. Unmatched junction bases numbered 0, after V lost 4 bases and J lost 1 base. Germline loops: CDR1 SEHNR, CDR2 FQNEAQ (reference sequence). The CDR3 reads CASSWDSNYGYTF. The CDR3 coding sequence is TGTGCCAGCAGCTGGGACAGTAACTATGGCTACACCTTC.

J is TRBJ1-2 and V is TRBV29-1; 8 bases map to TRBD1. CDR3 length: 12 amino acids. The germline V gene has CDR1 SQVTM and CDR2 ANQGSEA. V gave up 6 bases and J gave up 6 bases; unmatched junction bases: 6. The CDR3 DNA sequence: TGCAGCGTAGGAGGACAGGGTCATGGCTACACCTTC. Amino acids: CSVGGQGHGYTF.